This T cell receptor beta chain is from a study of cytomegalovirus exposure and HLA in healthy donors. The PCR contained 60 Vbeta and 13 Jbeta primers. Sequencing was performed with immunoSEQ multiplex PCR; in TCRdb, only in-frame clones are kept and a portion is missing. The repertoire holds tens of thousands of clones, about 66% seen once, with approximately 6.3% in the top ten. This clone showed up just a few times. Its antigen is as yet unknown. CDR1 LNHDA and CDR2 SQIVND come from the germline V gene (reference sequence). This CDR3 comprises 13 residues. Trimming left V 6 bases short and J 6 bases short, with 12 bases between. Study conclusions and caveats: A later analysis revealed that TCR association rates differed between HLA loci, peaking at DRB1 and bottoming out at HLA-C. The number of N-insertions in an Asian-associated ancestry cluster was reportedly below the roughly 620-donor mean in a later analysis. Analyses of presence and absence presupposed an approximately uniform sequencing depth across donors.

The rearrangement links TRBV19 to TRBJ2-1, with TRBD2 as a possible D gene (5 bases). The origin of this receptor is a boy aged 5 to 17 in good health and CMV-seropositive. Sequences were obtained from PBMCs. The DNA of the CDR3 is TGTGCCAGTAGCACTAGTGTCCCCAATGAGCAGTTCTTC. Translated, it gives CASSTSVPNEQFF.